This is a list of T cell receptor beta chains from one sample in a study of Ad26.COV2.S vaccination and SARS-CoV-2 variants. Profiled with immunoSEQ multiplex PCR; TCRdb holds only in-frame clones, not every one. The table includes over 400,000 clones, 89% detected once. The source material was peripheral blood, sampled in a trial of Ad26.COV2.S vaccine versus placebo. These receptors were collected from a person aged 18-65 years who received the Ad26.COV2.S COVID-19 vaccine or a placebo. The CDR3 runs from the conserved cysteine through the conserved F or W. The D gene is left open where the match is weak. Clone size appears in some rows only: once, few, many, or a class for an expanded clone.

TGTGCCAGCAGTTGGACTGAGAGATTGGGGGTGAACTATGGCTACACCTTC	CASSWTERLGVNYGYTF	NA	TRBJ1-2	NA	TRBV6-2/TRBV6-3
TGTGCCAGCAGCTTCCCCGGGACAGGGGACAACTACGAGCAGTACTTC	CASSFPGTGDNYEQYF	TRBD1	TRBJ2-7	NA	TRBV7-8
TGTGCCAGCAGTTTTAGAAACAGGGGGGTTACTGAAGCTTTCTTT	CASSFRNRGVTEAFF	TRBD1	TRBJ1-1	few	TRBV7-2
TGTGCCAGTAGTGCGACAGGGGGTGCACCCCTCCACTTT	CASSATGGAPLHF	TRBD1	TRBJ1-6	few	TRBV19
TGTGCCAGCAGCCGAGCGGGGGCTGGGCAGCCCCAGCATTTT	CASSRAGAGQPQHF	NA	TRBJ1-5	once	TRBV16
TGTGCCAGCAGCCTGAAAGGGGCCTACGAGCAGTACTTC	CASSLKGAYEQYF	NA	TRBJ2-7	NA	TRBV5-4
TGTGCCAGCAGTCCCGACACTCCGTGGGCAGATACGCAGTATTTT	CASSPDTPWADTQYF	NA	TRBJ2-3	NA	TRBV6-5
TGTGCCAGCAGTGAACGAGCGTGGCGCACAGATACGCAGTATTTT	CASSERAWRTDTQYF	NA	TRBJ2-3	NA	TRBV6-1
TGCAGCGTTGAGAGGTTTGGGGGAAGGTATGAAGCTTTCTTT	CSVERFGGRYEAFF	NA	TRBJ1-1	NA	TRBV29-1
TGTGCCAGCAGCCCAAGCCTCGACAGGGCCAACACTGAAGCTTTCTTT	CASSPSLDRANTEAFF	TRBD1	TRBJ1-1	NA	TRBV7-2
TGTGCCAGCAGCTCAATAGCGGGAGCGTACAATGAGCAGTTCTTC	CASSSIAGAYNEQFF	TRBD2	TRBJ2-1	NA	TRBV7-8
TGTGCCAGCAGGGATGGGACAGGTAGCAATCAGCCCCAGCATTTT	CASRDGTGSNQPQHF	TRBD1	TRBJ1-5	NA	TRBV2
TGCAGTGCTAGTTTCCGATCGAGCACTGAAGCTTTCTTT	CSASFRSSTEAFF	NA	TRBJ1-1	NA	TRBV20-1
TGCGCCAGCAGCTTGGTGGTAAGCTCCTACAATGAGCAGTTCTTC	CASSLVVSSYNEQFF	NA	TRBJ2-1	NA	TRBV5-1
TGCGCCAGCAGCTGGCCGGCCAGGGGAGACACAGATACGCAGTATTTT	CASSWPARGDTDTQYF	NA	TRBJ2-3	NA	TRBV4-1
TGCGCCAGCAGCCAGGACCCTATCGGCAATGAGCAGTTCTTC	CASSQDPIGNEQFF	NA	TRBJ2-1	NA	TRBV5-1
TGTGCCAGCAGCGCAACCACTGGGACGGCTCTCGGGGATACGCAGTATTTT	CASSATTGTALGDTQYF	NA	TRBJ2-3	NA	TRBV7-8
TGTGCCACCAGTGATGGACAGGTCGGTCAGCCCCAGCATTTT	CATSDGQVGQPQHF	TRBD1	TRBJ1-5	NA	TRBV24-1
TGTGCCAGCAGTTTGAATACCGATCAGTACTTC	CASSLNTDQYF	NA	TRBJ2-4	NA	TRBV28
TGCGCCAGCAGCCAAGCACAGGGAGTGGAGACCCAGTACTTC	CASSQAQGVETQYF	NA	TRBJ2-5	NA	TRBV4-3